A selection of T cell receptor beta chains follows, all from one sample in a study of shared clonotypes between healthy human individuals. Libraries were prepared by immunoSEQ multiplex PCR; TCRdb keeps only in-frame clonotypes and omits some of them. The sample contains a few million clones, just under 95% of which appear only once. The sequencing sample was made of naive CD8+ T cells from PBMCs. The origin of the receptors is a man younger than 35 in good health. Some clones in this sample may be carry-over from other donors' samples. Both conserved end residues are part of each CDR3. The D gene is left open where the match is weak. Size is omitted from some rows. Given values are once, few, many or a class for expanded clones.

>NA|NA|TRBV27|TRBJ1-2
TGTGCCAGCAGTTTAATCCCGCTGGGAAACTATGGCTACACCTTC
CASSLIPLGNYGYTF
>NA|NA|TRBV28|TRBJ1-5
TGTGCCAGCACCTTTGCGGGGCAGAGCAATACCTATAGCAATCAGCCCCAGCATTTT
CASTFAGQSNTYSNQPQHF
>TRBD1|once|TRBV23-1|TRBJ2-7
TGCGCCAGCAGTCAATGGCGGACAGGGGGCTACGAGCAGTACTTC
CASSQWRTGGYEQYF
>TRBD2|NA|TRBV28|TRBJ2-7
TGTGCCAGCAGGGGACTAGCGGGAGCAGGCTACGAGCAGTACTTC
CASRGLAGAGYEQYF
>NA|NA|TRBV10-3|TRBJ1-1
TGTGCCATCAGTGAGTCGGTCTCCGGGAACACTGAAGCTTTCTTT
CAISESVSGNTEAFF
>NA|once|TRBV6-5|TRBJ2-7
TGTGCCAGCAGTTACTCGGTCCTAAGCTCCTACGAGCAGTACTTC
CASSYSVLSSYEQYF
>NA|NA|TRBV27|TRBJ2-5
TGTGCCAGCAGCATCCAGGGGCGGCAGACCCAGTACTTC
CASSIQGRQTQYF
>NA|NA|TRBV25-1|TRBJ2-7
TGTGCCAGCAGTGAAAGTGATGAAAGCGGCGAGCAGTACTTC
CASSESDESGEQYF
>TRBD1|NA|TRBV27|TRBJ2-7
TGTGCCAGCAGTTTACGACAGGGAGTGCTTGAGCAGTACTTC
CASSLRQGVLEQYF
>NA|once|TRBV5-1|TRBJ2-7
TGCGCCAGCAGCCAGGGGCAGAGCCGCTCCTACGAGCAGTACTTC
CASSQGQSRSYEQYF
>NA|NA|TRBV7-2|TRBJ2-5
TGTGCCAGCAGCTTCGTGGCGGGACAAGAGACCCAGTACTTC
CASSFVAGQETQYF
>TRBD1|NA|TRBV28|TRBJ1-2
TGTGCCAGCAGTTTCCCAGGGGGCAACTATGGCTACACCTTC
CASSFPGGNYGYTF
>TRBD1|NA|TRBV5-4|TRBJ1-1
TGTGCCAGCAGCAGGGACAGGGGACCTCACGAAGCTTTCTTT
CASSRDRGPHEAFF
>TRBD2|once|TRBV7-9|TRBJ2-1
TGTGCCAGCAGCGGTGGGACTAGCGGGAGCCGATCCTACAATGAGCAGTTCTTC
CASSGGTSGSRSYNEQFF
>TRBD2|once|TRBV7-9|TRBJ2-1
TGTGCCAGCAGGTCCCTAGCGGACTTATACAATGAGCAGTTCTTC
CASRSLADLYNEQFF
>TRBD1|NA|TRBV28|TRBJ1-5
TGTGCCAGCAGCTGGGGACAGGGAAGGCAGCCCCAGCATTTT
CASSWGQGRQPQHF
>TRBD2|NA|TRBV5-4|TRBJ2-2
TGTGCCAGCAGCTTGGGGGCTGGTAGCGGGAGAACCGGGGAGCTGTTTTTT
CASSLGAGSGRTGELFF
>TRBD1|NA|TRBV19|TRBJ2-4
TGTGCCAGTAGTATAGGAACAGGGGGTGACATTCAGTACTTC
CASSIGTGGDIQYF